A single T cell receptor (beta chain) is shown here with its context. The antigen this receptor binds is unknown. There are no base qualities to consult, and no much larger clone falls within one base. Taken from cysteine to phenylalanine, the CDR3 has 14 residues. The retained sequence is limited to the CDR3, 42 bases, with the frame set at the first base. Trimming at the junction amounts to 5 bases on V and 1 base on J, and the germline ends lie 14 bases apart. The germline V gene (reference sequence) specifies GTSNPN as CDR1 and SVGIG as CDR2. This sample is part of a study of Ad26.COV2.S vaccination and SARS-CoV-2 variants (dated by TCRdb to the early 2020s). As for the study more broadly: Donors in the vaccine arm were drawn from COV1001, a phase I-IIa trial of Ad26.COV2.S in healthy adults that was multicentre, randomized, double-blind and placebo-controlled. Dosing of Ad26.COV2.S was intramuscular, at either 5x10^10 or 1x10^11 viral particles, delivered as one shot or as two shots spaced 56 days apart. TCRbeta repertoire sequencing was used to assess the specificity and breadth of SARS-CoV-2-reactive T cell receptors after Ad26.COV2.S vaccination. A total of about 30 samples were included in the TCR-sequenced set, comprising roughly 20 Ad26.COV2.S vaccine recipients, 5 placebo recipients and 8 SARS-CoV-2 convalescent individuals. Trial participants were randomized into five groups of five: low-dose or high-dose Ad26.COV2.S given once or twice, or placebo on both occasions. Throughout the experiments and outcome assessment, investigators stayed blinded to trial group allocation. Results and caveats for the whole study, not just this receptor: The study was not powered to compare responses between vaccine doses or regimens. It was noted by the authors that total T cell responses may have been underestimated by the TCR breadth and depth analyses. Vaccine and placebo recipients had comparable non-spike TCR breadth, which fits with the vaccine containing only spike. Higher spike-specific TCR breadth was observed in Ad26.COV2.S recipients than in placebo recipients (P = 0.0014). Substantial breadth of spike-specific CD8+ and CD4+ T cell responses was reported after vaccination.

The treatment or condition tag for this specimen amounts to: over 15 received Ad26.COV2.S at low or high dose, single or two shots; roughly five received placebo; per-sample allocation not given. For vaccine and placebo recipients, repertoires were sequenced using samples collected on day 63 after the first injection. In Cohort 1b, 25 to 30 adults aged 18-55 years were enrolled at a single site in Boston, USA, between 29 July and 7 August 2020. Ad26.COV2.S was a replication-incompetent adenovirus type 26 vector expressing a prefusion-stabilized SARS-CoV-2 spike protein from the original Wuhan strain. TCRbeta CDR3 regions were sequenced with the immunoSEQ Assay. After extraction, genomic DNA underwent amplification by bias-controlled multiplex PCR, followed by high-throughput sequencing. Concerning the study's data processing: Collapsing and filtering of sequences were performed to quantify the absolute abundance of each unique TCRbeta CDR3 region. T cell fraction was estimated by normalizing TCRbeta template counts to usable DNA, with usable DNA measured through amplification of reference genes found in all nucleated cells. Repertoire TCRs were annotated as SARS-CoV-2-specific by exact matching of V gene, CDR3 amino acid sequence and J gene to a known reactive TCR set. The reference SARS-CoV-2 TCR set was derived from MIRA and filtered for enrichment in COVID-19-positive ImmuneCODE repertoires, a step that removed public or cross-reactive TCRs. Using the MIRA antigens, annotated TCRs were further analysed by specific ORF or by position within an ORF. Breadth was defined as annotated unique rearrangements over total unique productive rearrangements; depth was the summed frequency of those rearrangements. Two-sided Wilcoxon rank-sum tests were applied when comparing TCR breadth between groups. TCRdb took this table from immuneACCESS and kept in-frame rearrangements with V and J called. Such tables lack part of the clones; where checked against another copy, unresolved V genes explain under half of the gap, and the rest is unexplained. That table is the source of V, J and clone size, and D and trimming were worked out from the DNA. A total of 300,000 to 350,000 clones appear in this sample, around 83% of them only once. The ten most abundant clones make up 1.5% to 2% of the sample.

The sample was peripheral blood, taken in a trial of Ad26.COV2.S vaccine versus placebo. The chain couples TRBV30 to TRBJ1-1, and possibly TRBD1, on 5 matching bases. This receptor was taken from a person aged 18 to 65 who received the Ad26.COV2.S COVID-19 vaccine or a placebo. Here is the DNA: TGTGCCTGGCGAGGCGAGACAGCGAACACTGAAGCTTTCTTT. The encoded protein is CAWRGETANTEAFF.